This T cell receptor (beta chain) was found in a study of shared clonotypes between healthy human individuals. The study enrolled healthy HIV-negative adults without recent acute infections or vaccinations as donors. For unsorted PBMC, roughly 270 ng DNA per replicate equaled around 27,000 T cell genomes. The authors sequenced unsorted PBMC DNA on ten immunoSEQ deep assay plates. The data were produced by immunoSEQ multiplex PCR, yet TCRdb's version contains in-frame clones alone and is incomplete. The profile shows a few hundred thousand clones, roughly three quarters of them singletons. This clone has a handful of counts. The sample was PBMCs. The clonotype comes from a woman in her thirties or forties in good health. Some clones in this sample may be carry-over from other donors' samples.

The CDR3 region is CASSPGTSGRANEQFF. CDR3 nucleotide sequence: TGTGCCAGCTCACCTGGGACTAGCGGGAGGGCCAATGAGCAGTTCTTC. This sequence joins TRBV18 and TRBJ2-1; 16 bases match TRBD2. Trimming took 3 bases from V and 6 from J; bases not matched to a gene: 2. Germline V gene sequence: CDR1 KGHSH, CDR2 LQKENI. The CDR3 contains 16 residues. Full variable domain (rest looked up from reference TRBV18 and TRBJ2-1): NAGVMQNPRHLVRRRGQEARLRCSPMKGHSHVYWYRQLPEEGLKFMVYLQKENIIDESGMPKERFSAEFPKEGPSILRIQQVVRGDSAAYFCASSPGTSGRANEQFFGPGTRLTVL.